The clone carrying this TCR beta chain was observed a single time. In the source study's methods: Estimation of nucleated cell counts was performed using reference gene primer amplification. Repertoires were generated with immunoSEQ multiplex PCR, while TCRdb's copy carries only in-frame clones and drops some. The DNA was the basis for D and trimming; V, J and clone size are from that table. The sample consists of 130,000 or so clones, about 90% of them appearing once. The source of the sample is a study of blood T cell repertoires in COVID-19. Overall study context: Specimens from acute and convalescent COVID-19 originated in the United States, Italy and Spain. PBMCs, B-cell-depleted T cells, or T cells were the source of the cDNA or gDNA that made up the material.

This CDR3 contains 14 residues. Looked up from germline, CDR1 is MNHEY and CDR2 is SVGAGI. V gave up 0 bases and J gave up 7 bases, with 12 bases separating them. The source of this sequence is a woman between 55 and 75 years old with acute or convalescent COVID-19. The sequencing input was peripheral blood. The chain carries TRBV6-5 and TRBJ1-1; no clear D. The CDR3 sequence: CASSYSSLRSEAFF. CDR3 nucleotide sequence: TGTGCCAGCAGTTACTCGAGTTTAAGGAGTGAAGCTTTCTTT.